Detailed here is one T cell receptor beta chain. The antigen is unknown. The data were taken from a study of human T cells and chemical hapten exposure. The overall study: The study sensitized with 2% DPC on a roughly 2 cm by roughly 2 cm patch of upper inner arm skin. Whole-study results and caveats: High-frequency TCRs, those above 1 in 1000, stayed the same after DPC sensitization.

The time point here: patch test 3, about 24 weeks after DPC sensitization. Treatment described: therapeutic diphenylcyclopropenone sensitization with weekly scalp DPC. TCRdb itself ran the RACE reads through MiXCR, one entry per CDR3 protein. The top ten hold approximately 16% of the sample, which has about 48,000 distinct CDR3 sequences, 9.9% seen once. The receptor comes from a woman aged 35 to 49 with alopecia areata. Some clones in this sample may be carry-over from other donors' samples. The sequencing here drew on whole blood, taken in connection with sensitization to the hapten diphenylcyclopropenone (DPC).

This CDR3 is CASSPTVNDLYF. Written as DNA, the CDR3 is TGTGCCAGCAGCCCGACCGTGAACGACCTGTATTTT. V gene TRBV6-2 or TRBV6-3 combines with J gene TRBJ2-3; no firm D call. Germline V gene sequence: CDR1 MNHEY, CDR2 SVGEGT. The CDR3 is made up of 12 amino acids. V was pared by 6 bases and J by 14 bases, with 18 bases between.